This TCR beta chain is drawn from a study of T cell changes during pregnancy in multiple sclerosis. CDR1 SGHNT and CDR2 YENEEA come from the germline V gene. With 4 bases removed from V and 3 bases from J, the gap between germline ends came to 19 bases. This CDR3 region has 16 residues. Sequencing used immunoSEQ multiplex PCR; TCRdb keeps in-frame clones, though not all of them. The sample has fewer than 50,000 clones; roughly 90% are singletons. This specimen was peripheral blood, taken in the second trimester of pregnancy. The genes are TRBV11-3 and TRBJ2-7, with a tentative D call TRBD1 (6 bases). The sequence was obtained from a female donor in good health, enrolled as a control in a pregnancy study. CDR3 sequence: CASSSDRGQGFYEQYF. The CDR3 DNA sequence: TGTGCCAGCAGCTCCGACCGGGGACAAGGATTCTACGAGCAGTACTTC.